Listed below are T cell receptor beta chains from one sample, sequenced in a study of CD8 T cells in Susac syndrome. TCRdb fed the immunoSEQ multiplex PCR reads into MiXCR, producing one record per CDR3 protein. The sample contains some 260,000 distinct CDR3 sequences, roughly 81% of which appear only once. Sequenced input: CD8+ T cells from PBMCs. The receptors derive from a human donor with multiple sclerosis. The CDR3 runs from the conserved cysteine through the conserved F or W. The size entry is marked missing in some rows and otherwise reads once, few, many or a size class.

j_gene	v_gene	abundance	CDR3aa
TRBJ1-6	TRBV20-1	.	CSARTSSYNSPLHF
TRBJ2-1	TRBV28	.	CASSLEGAHFNEQFF
TRBJ1-2	TRBV27	.	CASSLSLGANYGYTF
TRBJ2-2	TRBV7-8	.	CASSFGTSGRPGELFF
TRBJ2-3	TRBV6-5	.	CASRVRDTDTQYF
TRBJ2-2	TRBV27	.	CASSLSRGQVMNTGELFF
TRBJ2-7	TRBV5-5	.	CASRTGGTYEQYF
TRBJ2-3	TRBV4-1	.	CASSQERGAVDTQYF
TRBJ2-7	TRBV7-9	.	CASSTASGRSYEQYF
TRBJ1-5	TRBV9	.	CASSAAGQGQPQHF
TRBJ2-4	TRBV12-3/TRBV12-4	once	CASSYDIMGGTNIQYF
TRBJ2-2	TRBV7-9	.	CATRQGGDTGELFF
TRBJ2-7	TRBV7-9	once	CASSPRDGLREQYF
TRBJ2-1	TRBV24-1	.	CATSEIAGDEQFF
TRBJ1-1	TRBV23-1	.	CASNTPAIQGQGPRGTEAFF
TRBJ2-1	TRBV27	.	CASSSGGRSAEQFF
TRBJ2-1	TRBV12-3/TRBV12-4	once	CASGRLVHEQFF
TRBJ2-1	TRBV7-9	once	CASLAGGPGNEQFF
TRBJ2-1	TRBV27	.	CASTGLAGYNEQFF
TRBJ2-7	TRBV27	once	CASSSSPGTGFEAYEQYF
TRBJ2-7	TRBV27	.	CASSLSRAGKAHEQYF
TRBJ2-2	TRBV20-1	.	CSAPSPLTENTGELFF